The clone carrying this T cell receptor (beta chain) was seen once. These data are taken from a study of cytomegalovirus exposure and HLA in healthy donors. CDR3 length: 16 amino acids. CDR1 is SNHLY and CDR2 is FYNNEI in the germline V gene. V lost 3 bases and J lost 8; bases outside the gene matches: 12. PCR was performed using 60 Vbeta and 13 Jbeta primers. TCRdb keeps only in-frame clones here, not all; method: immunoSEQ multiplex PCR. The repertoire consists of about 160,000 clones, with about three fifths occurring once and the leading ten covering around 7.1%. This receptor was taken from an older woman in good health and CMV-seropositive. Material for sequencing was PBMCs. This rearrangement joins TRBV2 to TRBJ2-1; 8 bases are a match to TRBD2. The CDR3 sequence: CASSEGEGLVKDEQFF. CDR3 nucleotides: TGTGCCAGCAGTGAGGGTGAGGGACTAGTTAAAGATGAGCAGTTCTTC.